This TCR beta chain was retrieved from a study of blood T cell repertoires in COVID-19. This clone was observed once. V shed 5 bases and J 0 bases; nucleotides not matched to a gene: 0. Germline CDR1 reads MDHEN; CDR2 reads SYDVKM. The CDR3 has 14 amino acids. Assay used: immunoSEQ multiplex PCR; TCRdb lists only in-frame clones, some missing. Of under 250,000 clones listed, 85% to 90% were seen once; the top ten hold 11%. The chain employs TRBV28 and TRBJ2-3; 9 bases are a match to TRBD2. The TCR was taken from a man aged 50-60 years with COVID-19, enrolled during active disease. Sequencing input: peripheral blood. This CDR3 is CASSAGGSTDTQYF. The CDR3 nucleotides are TGTGCCAGCAGTGCGGGGGGGAGCACAGATACGCAGTATTTT.